This entry features one T cell receptor (beta chain) sequence. This specimen comes from a study of blood T cell repertoires in COVID-19. At the level of the study: The study drew acute and convalescent COVID-19 samples from the United States, Italy and Spain.

This table comes from immunoSEQ multiplex PCR, and its TCRdb copy is limited to in-frame clones, with some not included. Counted here are roughly 75,000 clones, over 70% occurring once; the ten biggest clones make up 11%. J lost 5 bases, V lost 6 bases, and 10 bases had no gene match. This CDR3 is 14 amino acids long. Germline values: CDR1 SQVTM, CDR2 ANQGSEA. This receptor was obtained from a man aged 50 to 59 with acute or convalescent COVID-19. The chain uses TRBV29-1 and TRBJ1-1; 9 bases fit TRBD1. Material: peripheral blood. This chain's CDR3 is CSVSPGQGGTEAFF. The CDR3 coding sequence is TGCAGCGTCTCACCGGGACAGGGAGGGACTGAAGCTTTCTTT.